Presented here are 2 T cell receptor beta chains from one specimen sequenced in a study of response to subunit inactivated influenza vaccine. TCRdb itself ran the RT-PCR reads through MiXCR, one entry per CDR3 protein. This sample yields approximately 530,000 distinct CDR3 sequences, of which 6% to 9% are seen a single time; roughly 13% belongs to the top ten. Sequenced material: PBMCs from blood, taken about 23 months after vaccination. All receptors come from a man between 45 and 75 years old who received an inactivated influenza vaccine.

V is TRBV6-2 or TRBV6-3 and J is TRBJ2-5, with D perhaps TRBD2 (6 bases). The CDR3 runs to 15 residues. The V gene lost 5 bases and the J gene lost 2 bases, with 15 bases spanning the gap. The germline gives CDR1 MNHEY, CDR2 SVGEGT. The CDR3 spells CASSIHGSRQETQYF. The CDR3 bases are TGTGCCAGCAGTATCCACGGGAGTAGGCAAGAGACCCAGTACTTC.

The rearrangement links TRBV14 to TRBJ2-5; D remains ambiguous. Trimming took off 2 bases at V and 5 bases at J, with 12 bases between the two ends. CDR1 is SGHDN, CDR2 FVKESK, per germline. The CDR3 has 14 amino acids. The CDR3 reads CASSQFNIEETQYF. The DNA of the CDR3 is TGTGCCAGCAGCCAATTCAATATCGAGGAGACCCAGTACTTC. The full variable domain, completed using reference TRBV14 and TRBJ2-5, is EAGVTQFPSHSVIEKGQTVTLRCDPISGHDNLYWYRRVMGKEIKFLLHFVKESKQDESGMPNNRFLAERTGGTYSTLKVQPAELEDSGVYFCASSQFNIEETQYFGPGTRLLVL.